The 18 T cell receptor beta chains presented below share a single source sample, sequenced in a study of tissue T cells after allogeneic stem cell transplantation. The protocol was immunoSEQ multiplex PCR, while the TCRdb copy is restricted to in-frame clones and leaves out a portion. The table has roughly 7,200 clones, about half seen once. The time point here: mouse harvest day 7 after allogeneic transplant. Tail vein injection delivered 10^7 T-cell-depleted bone marrow cells and 10^6 splenic CD5+ T cells. The source material was gut tissue. Every receptor here comes from a female BALB/c mouse given C57BL/6 T cells with graft-versus-host disease after an allogeneic hematopoietic cell transplant.

In regard to this clone: Gene names are mouse gene names. From the germline J gene comes the end of the CDR3, since the read stops 1 residue before it. The genes are TRBV26 and TRBJ2-4; D unclear. V was cut by 6 bases and J by 0 bases, with 7 bases left in between. Germline V gene data show CDR1 as KGHPV and CDR2 as FQNQEV (reference sequence). The CDR3 spans 13 residues. CDR3 region: CASSLSSQNTLYF. CDR3 bases read: TGTGCCAGCAGCCTCAGTAGTCAAAACACCTTGTAC.

As concerns this clone: Mouse gene names and germline throughout. The read comes to an end 1 residue before the CDR3 does, leaving the germline J gene to fill in the end. The rearrangement uses TRBV13-2 and TRBJ2-7; weak D call: TRBD1 (7 bases). Germline loops: CDR1 NNHNN, CDR2 SYGAGS (reference sequence). This CDR3 is built from 15 residues. V dropped 3 bases and J dropped 3 bases, with 16 bases sitting between them. The CDR3 reads CASGGQGGRVYEQYF. Incomplete CDR3 DNA: TGTGCCAGCGGTGGCCAAGGGGGCAGGGTCTATGAACAGTAC.

This clone was seen a handful of times. Gene labels here are mouse ones. Incomplete CDR3 DNA: TGTGCCAGCTCTCTAGGCAGGGCTGGAAATACGCTCTAT. Encoded protein: CASSLGRAGNTLY. The full CDR3 reads CASSLGRAGNTLYF. The J gene is TRBJ1-3, the V gene TRBV12-2, with D possibly TRBD1 on 5 matching bases. With the read ending 1 residue before the CDR3 end, the germline J gene is used to fill in that end. The V gene's germline CDR1 is SGHLS and CDR2 HYDKME. The CDR3 is made up of 14 amino acids. V gave up 1 base and J gave up 2 bases, with 8 bases separating them.

Worth noting for this clone: Genes here carry mouse names. The read terminates 1 residue before the CDR3 end, so the remaining end is supplied by the germline J gene. This chain links TRBV26 with TRBJ2-3; 8 positions agree with TRBD1. J was trimmed by 0 bases and V by 3 bases; bases with no gene match: 2. The CDR3 runs to 15 residues. CDR1 is KGHPV and CDR2 is FQNQEV in the germline V gene (reference sequence). The part of the CDR3 DNA that was read is TGTGCCAGCAGTCTCAGGGGGCGTAGTGCAGAAACGCTGTAT. It specifies CASSLRGRSAETLY. The full CDR3 protein reads CASSLRGRSAETLYF.

To note about this clone: The gene symbols are mouse symbols. The read comes to an end 1 residue before the CDR3 does, leaving the germline J gene to fill in the end. The V and J genes are TRBV4 and TRBJ2-7; 11 bases fit TRBD2. Looked up from germline, CDR1 is LGHDT and CDR2 is YNNKQL (reference sequence). The CDR3 is 15 residues long. The V segment lost 5 bases and the J segment 0 bases; nucleotides outside the gene matches: 3. The CDR3 spells CASSPGLGASYEQYF. CDR3 bases read: TGTGCCAGCAGCCCGGGACTGGGGGCCTCCTATGAACAGTAC.

Concerning this clone itself: All gene names here are mouse names. The sequence runs out 1 residue before the end of the CDR3; the remainder is reconstructed from the germline J gene. The chain combines TRBV23 with TRBJ2-3; no DNA check was done on the table's D call, TRBD2. Germline V CDR1 and CDR2: KGHTA, FQNQQP. The CDR3 is made up of 17 amino acids. CDR3 DNA, as far as it was read: TGCTCCAGCAGTCAAAATCGGGGGGGCTGGGGGGCAGAAACGCTGTAT. Translating it yields CSSSQNRGGWGAETLY. The whole CDR3 is CSSSQNRGGWGAETLYF.

On this clone itself: The gene names here belong to mouse. The read gets to within 1 residue of the CDR3 end, and the germline J gene fills in the rest. The chain combines TRBV4 with TRBJ2-2, with 11 bases aligning to TRBD2. Looked up from germline, CDR1 is LGHDT and CDR2 is YNNKQL (reference sequence). V shed 6 bases and J 3 bases; nucleotides not matched to a gene: 3. This CDR3 has 15 residues. CDR3 residues: CASRQDWGDTGQLYF. The part of the CDR3 DNA that was read is TGTGCCAGCAGGCAGGACTGGGGGGACACCGGGCAGCTCTAC.

With regard to this clone: A read error may produce the germline difference seen at one junction end. These gene names are mouse names. The read ends 1 residue before the CDR3 terminus; that terminus is restored from the germline J gene. The J gene is TRBJ2-7, the V gene TRBV13-2; D not resolved. Germline lookup yields CDR1 NNHNN and CDR2 SYGAGS (reference sequence). The CDR3 contains 12 residues. The CDR3 sequence: CASSEREYEQYF. The covered CDR3 bases are TGTGCCAGCAGTGAGAGGGAATATGAACAGTAC.

Worth noting for this clone: Mouse germline and gene names are used. The read is 1 residue too short to cover the CDR3 end, so that end is filled in from the germline J gene. The genes are TRBV26 and TRBJ1-4; D may be TRBD1 (5 bases). V was cut by 3 bases and J by 3 bases, with 8 bases left in between. The CDR3 runs 14 residues. Germline V gene data show CDR1 as KGHPV and CDR2 as FQNQEV (reference sequence). CDR3 sequence reads: CASSLLGANERLFF. The CDR3 bases that were read are TGTGCCAGCAGTCTTCTGGGGGCCAACGAAAGATTATTT.

This clone is medium-sized. Gene names refer to mouse genes. The CDR3 end is not reached by the read, which stops 1 residue before it; the germline J gene fills it in. The chain carries TRBV12-1 and TRBJ2-7, with 10 bases identical to TRBD2. The V gene end was trimmed by 4 bases and the J gene end by 3 bases; junction bases not matched to a gene: 5. Germline V gene data show CDR1 as SGHSN and CDR2 as HYEKVE. The length of the CDR3 is 14 residues. Here the CDR3 reads CASSSDWGLYEQYF. CDR3 DNA, as far as it was read: TGTGCCAGCTCCTCGGACTGGGGGCTCTATGAACAGTAC.

In regard to this clone: The gene names here belong to mouse. The read comes to an end 1 residue before the CDR3 does, leaving the germline J gene to fill in the end. The rearrangement joins TRBV26 to TRBJ2-7; D gene unclear. Germline CDR1 reads KGHPV; CDR2 reads FQNQEV (reference sequence). The V gene lost 2 bases and the J gene lost 4 bases, with 3 bases spanning the gap. The CDR3 length is 11 residues. The sequenced CDR3 bases are TGTGCCAGCAGTCTGAGGTATGAACAGTAC. Encoded protein: CASSLRYEQY. The full CDR3 is CASSLRYEQYF.

This clone was seen a handful of times. Each gene name is a mouse one. The read ends 1 residue shy of where the CDR3 ends; the end is completed using the germline J gene. The gene calls are TRBV13-2 and TRBJ2-3; no firm D call. Trimming shortened V by 0 bases and J by 0 bases, and 8 bases separated the two germline ends. The CDR3 runs to 15 residues. Germline-derived CDR1 and CDR2 are NNHNN and SYGAGS (reference sequence). The CDR3 is CASGDALTSAETLYF. The covered CDR3 bases are TGTGCCAGCGGTGATGCCTTGACTAGTGCAGAAACGCTGTAT.

Remarks on this clone: Germline and genes: mouse. With the read ending 1 residue before the CDR3 end, the germline J gene is used to fill in that end. The chain couples TRBV16 to TRBJ1-3; D possibly corresponds to TRBD1 (5 bases). CDR1 is SGHSA, CDR2 FRNQAP, per germline. The CDR3 sequence is 14 residues long. V lost 5 bases to trimming and J lost 0 bases, with 8 bases between them. Incomplete CDR3 DNA: TGTGCAAGCAGCCGACAGACTTCTGGAAATACGCTCTAT. This gives the protein CASSRQTSGNTLY. The entire CDR3 protein is CASSRQTSGNTLYF.

As regards this clone: Each gene name is a mouse one. CDR3: CASSLSDRAGEQYF. CDR3 DNA, as far as it was read: TGTGCCAGCAGTCTGTCGGACAGGGCGGGGGAACAGTAC. This chain joins TRBV26 and TRBJ2-7; TRBD1 aligns across 8 bases. The read falls 1 residue short of the CDR3 end, and the missing part is taken from the germline J gene. After removal of 0 bases from V and 7 bases from J, the junction contained 5 bases not matched to a gene. Germline loops: CDR1 KGHPV, CDR2 FQNQEV (reference sequence). The CDR3 has 14 residues.

This clone was found once. Compared with germline, one end of the junction differs, possibly owing to a read error. Mouse names are used for the genes. The read ends 1 residue early relative to the CDR3; the germline J gene fills the gap. Other DNA sequences of this sample code for an identical CDR3. This chain uses TRBV26 with TRBJ2-3; 7 nucleotides agree with TRBD2. In germline, CDR1 is KGHPV, CDR2 FQNQEV (reference sequence). The CDR3 covers 13 residues. The DNA read from the CDR3 is TGCGCCAGCAGCACTGGGGCTGCAGAAACGCTGTAT. Its translation is CASSTGAAETLY. In full, the CDR3 reads CASSTGAAETLYF.

Note on this clone: The gene symbols are mouse symbols. The missing CDR3 end, 1 residue past where the read stops, is filled in from the germline J gene. The same CDR3 can be traced to other DNA sequences in this sample. The rearrangement links TRBV12-1 to TRBJ2-4, with D unresolved. Trimming pared 2 bases from V and 2 bases from J, leaving 7 bases between. Germline CDR1 and CDR2: SGHSN and HYEKVE. The CDR3 covers 13 residues. CDR3 protein: CASSRWNQNTLYF. CDR3 bases read: TGTGCCAGCTCTCGCTGGAATCAAAACACCTTGTAC.

In its sample, this clone was seen a few times. Genes and germline are mouse. The read is 1 residue too short to cover the CDR3 end, so that end is filled in from the germline J gene. This chain uses TRBV14 with TRBJ2-7; 7 bases fit TRBD2. After removal of 1 base from V and 6 bases from J, the junction contained 1 base not matched to a gene. The V gene's germline CDR1 is SGHDT and CDR2 FRDEAV. This CDR3 comprises 12 residues. Here the CDR3 reads CASSFGGGEQYF. Partial CDR3 DNA: TGTGCCAGCAGTTTCGGGGGGGGTGAACAGTAC.

This clone was seen a few times. These gene names are mouse names. The sequenced fragment ends 1 residue before the CDR3 boundary, so the rest is inferred from the germline J gene. The gene calls are TRBV26 and TRBJ1-3; possibly TRBD1 for D (5 bases). Germline V gene data show CDR1 as KGHPV and CDR2 as FQNQEV (reference sequence). V was shortened by 5 bases and J by 0 bases, with 8 bases between the two germline ends. This CDR3 comprises 14 residues. CDR3 bases read: TGTGCCAGCAGTGACAGAAATTCTGGAAATACGCTCTAT. As protein: CASSDRNSGNTLY. The full-length CDR3 reads as CASSDRNSGNTLYF.